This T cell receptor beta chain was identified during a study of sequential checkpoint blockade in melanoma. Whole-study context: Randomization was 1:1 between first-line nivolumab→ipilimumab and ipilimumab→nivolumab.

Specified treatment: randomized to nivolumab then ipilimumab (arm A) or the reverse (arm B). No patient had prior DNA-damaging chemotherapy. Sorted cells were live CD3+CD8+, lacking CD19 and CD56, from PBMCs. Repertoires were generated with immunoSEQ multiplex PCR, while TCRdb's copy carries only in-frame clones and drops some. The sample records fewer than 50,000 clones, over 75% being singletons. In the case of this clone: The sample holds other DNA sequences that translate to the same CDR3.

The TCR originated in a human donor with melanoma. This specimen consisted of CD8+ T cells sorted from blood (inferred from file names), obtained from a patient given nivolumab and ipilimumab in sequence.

CDR3 residues: CASSLVGQRYGYTF. The CDR3 coding sequence is TGTGCCAGCAGCTTAGTTGGACAGCGGTATGGCTACACCTTC. V is TRBV7-9 and J is TRBJ1-2, with D perhaps TRBD1 (6 bases). CDR3 size: 14 residues. The V and J ends lost 1 base and 5 bases respectively, with 11 bases between them. The germline gives CDR1 SEHNR, CDR2 FQNEAQ (reference sequence).